Listed below are T cell receptor beta chains from one sample, sequenced in a study of cytomegalovirus exposure and HLA in healthy donors. Produced via immunoSEQ multiplex PCR; TCRdb's table is partial and in-frame only. This table holds some 150,000 clones, around 76% found once. Sample: PBMCs. The receptors were gathered from a man aged 60 to 69 in good health and CMV-seronegative. Both conserved end residues are part of each CDR3. The order of the fields is V gene, clone size, D gene, J gene, CDR3 protein, CDR3 DNA. A D gene is named only where the DNA matches it firmly. A clone size is listed for some rows: how often the clone was seen (once, few, many), or a class if it is expanded.

V gene: TRBV27
clone size: .
D gene: TRBD1
J gene: TRBJ2-2
CDR3 protein: CASRGQGETGELFF
CDR3 DNA: TGTGCCAGCCGAGGACAGGGGGAAACCGGGGAGCTGTTTTTT

V gene: TRBV28
clone size: few
D gene: TRBD1
J gene: TRBJ1-2
CDR3 protein: CASRLQGSVFGYTF
CDR3 DNA: TGTGCCAGCAGGCTACAGGGGAGTGTTTTTGGCTACACCTTC

V gene: TRBV27
clone size: .
D gene: TRBD2
J gene: TRBJ2-3
CDR3 protein: CASSLTGLAGGLVTQYF
CDR3 DNA: TGTGCCAGCAGTTTAACAGGACTAGCGGGAGGGCTTGTTACGCAGTATTTT

V gene: TRBV4-1
clone size: .
D gene: .
J gene: TRBJ1-4
CDR3 protein: CASSRGTRSPNEKLFF
CDR3 DNA: TGCGCCAGCAGCCGGGGCACCCGTTCTCCTAATGAAAAACTGTTTTTT

V gene: TRBV5-4
clone size: .
D gene: .
J gene: TRBJ1-1
CDR3 protein: CASGREADTEAFF
CDR3 DNA: TGTGCCAGCGGGAGGGAGGCGGACACTGAAGCTTTCTTT

V gene: TRBV7-6
clone size: .
D gene: .
J gene: TRBJ1-4
CDR3 protein: CASSLASRQELNEKLFF
CDR3 DNA: TGTGCCAGCAGCTTAGCCTCTCGACAGGAGCTTAATGAAAAACTGTTTTTT

V gene: TRBV5-8
clone size: .
D gene: .
J gene: TRBJ2-3
CDR3 protein: CASSGLTRRTQYF
CDR3 DNA: TGTGCCAGCAGCGGCCTGACTAGACGAACGCAGTATTTT

V gene: TRBV19
clone size: .
D gene: TRBD1
J gene: TRBJ1-5
CDR3 protein: CASSMVAGGGQPQHF
CDR3 DNA: TGTGCCAGTAGTATGGTGGCAGGGGGCGGTCAGCCCCAGCATTTT

V gene: TRBV10-3
clone size: .
D gene: TRBD1
J gene: TRBJ2-3
CDR3 protein: CAISESYGTGFKDTQYF
CDR3 DNA: TGTGCCATCAGTGAGTCTTACGGGACAGGCTTTAAGGATACGCAGTATTTT

V gene: TRBV21-1
clone size: .
D gene: .
J gene: TRBJ2-3
CDR3 protein: CASRSSGVDTQYF
CDR3 DNA: TGTGCCAGCAGGAGTAGCGGGGTCGATACGCAGTATTTT

V gene: TRBV5-1
clone size: .
D gene: TRBD1
J gene: TRBJ2-7
CDR3 protein: CASSLNAGDSSYEQYF
CDR3 DNA: TGCGCCAGCAGCCTAAATGCAGGGGACAGTTCCTACGAGCAGTACTTC

V gene: TRBV18
clone size: .
D gene: .
J gene: TRBJ2-7
CDR3 protein: CASSPGGTSYEQYF
CDR3 DNA: TGTGCCAGCTCACCGGGAGGTACCTCCTACGAGCAGTACTTC

V gene: TRBV25-1
clone size: .
D gene: .
J gene: TRBJ2-3
CDR3 protein: CASSSEGGTDTQYF
CDR3 DNA: TGTGCCAGCAGCTCTGAGGGAGGAACAGATACGCAGTATTTT

V gene: TRBV27
clone size: .
D gene: TRBD2
J gene: TRBJ2-3
CDR3 protein: CASIGAGADTQYF
CDR3 DNA: TGTGCCAGCATAGGGGCGGGAGCAGATACGCAGTATTTT

V gene: TRBV11-2
clone size: .
D gene: .
J gene: TRBJ2-1
CDR3 protein: CASSTDTWDEQFF
CDR3 DNA: TGTGCCAGCAGCACGGACACTTGGGATGAGCAGTTCTTC

V gene: TRBV6-1
clone size: .
D gene: .
J gene: TRBJ1-5
CDR3 protein: CASSELERNNQPQHF
CDR3 DNA: TGTGCCAGCAGTGAACTTGAGAGGAACAATCAGCCCCAGCATTTT

V gene: TRBV4-1
clone size: few
D gene: TRBD1
J gene: TRBJ1-1
CDR3 protein: CASSQPGQGYGEAFF
CDR3 DNA: TGCGCCAGCAGCCAGCCGGGACAGGGATATGGTGAAGCTTTCTTT

V gene: TRBV6-4
clone size: few
D gene: TRBD2
J gene: TRBJ2-3
CDR3 protein: CASSDSSGGTDTQYF
CDR3 DNA: TGTGCCAGCAGTGACTCTAGCGGGGGCACAGATACGCAGTATTTT

V gene: TRBV20-1
clone size: .
D gene: .
J gene: TRBJ1-1
CDR3 protein: CSAVRDTEAFF
CDR3 DNA: TGCAGTGCCGTGAGGGATACTGAAGCTTTCTTT

V gene: TRBV7-2
clone size: few
D gene: TRBD2
J gene: TRBJ2-3
CDR3 protein: CASSLDSAAGFTDTQYF
CDR3 DNA: TGTGCCAGCAGCTTAGACTCAGCAGCGGGGTTCACAGATACGCAGTATTTT

V gene: TRBV9
clone size: .
D gene: .
J gene: TRBJ2-7
CDR3 protein: CASSVGSRSYEQYF
CDR3 DNA: TGTGCCAGCAGCGTAGGGTCCAGATCCTACGAGCAGTACTTC

V gene: TRBV10-1
clone size: .
D gene: TRBD1
J gene: TRBJ2-2
CDR3 protein: CASSRQGVANTGELFF
CDR3 DNA: TGCGCCAGCAGTCGACAGGGTGTGGCGAACACCGGGGAGCTGTTTTTT

V gene: TRBV4-3
clone size: few
D gene: TRBD1
J gene: TRBJ1-2
CDR3 protein: CASSQAGWTQGEGYTF
CDR3 DNA: TGCGCCAGCAGCCAAGCAGGGTGGACACAGGGGGAGGGCTACACCTTC

V gene: TRBV29-1
clone size: .
D gene: TRBD1
J gene: TRBJ2-1
CDR3 protein: CSVDRDSYNEQFF
CDR3 DNA: TGCAGCGTCGACCGGGACAGCTACAATGAGCAGTTCTTC

V gene: TRBV28
clone size: .
D gene: .
J gene: TRBJ2-2
CDR3 protein: CASSSPLGEATGELFF
CDR3 DNA: TGTGCCAGCAGTTCCCCCCTCGGGGAGGCGACCGGGGAGCTGTTTTTT

V gene: TRBV19
clone size: .
D gene: .
J gene: TRBJ2-3
CDR3 protein: CASSIGSRDTQYF
CDR3 DNA: TGTGCCAGTAGTATCGGGTCGAGAGATACGCAGTATTTT

V gene: TRBV7-9
clone size: .
D gene: TRBD2
J gene: TRBJ2-2
CDR3 protein: CASSSPSGGDTGELFF
CDR3 DNA: TGTGCCAGCAGCTCACCTAGCGGGGGAGACACCGGGGAGCTGTTTTTT

V gene: TRBV28
clone size: .
D gene: .
J gene: TRBJ2-2
CDR3 protein: CASSTDRDTGELFF
CDR3 DNA: TGTGCCAGCAGTACCGACAGAGACACCGGGGAGCTGTTTTTT

V gene: TRBV9
clone size: .
D gene: TRBD2
J gene: TRBJ2-1
CDR3 protein: CASSVQSGAPEGQFF
CDR3 DNA: TGTGCCAGCAGCGTTCAGAGCGGGGCCCCGGAAGGGCAGTTCTTC

V gene: TRBV10-3
clone size: .
D gene: TRBD1
J gene: TRBJ1-4
CDR3 protein: CATRSTGAEKLFF
CDR3 DNA: TGTGCCACTCGGTCGACAGGGGCTGAAAAACTGTTTTTT

V gene: TRBV5-6
clone size: .
D gene: .
J gene: TRBJ1-2
CDR3 protein: CASKHYGYTF
CDR3 DNA: TGTGCCAGCAAGCACTATGGCTACACCTTC

V gene: TRBV11-3
clone size: .
D gene: TRBD2
J gene: TRBJ2-3
CDR3 protein: CASSLGTSGGSTDTQYF
CDR3 DNA: TGTGCCAGCAGCTTAGGGACTAGCGGGGGAAGCACAGATACGCAGTATTTT

V gene: TRBV27
clone size: .
D gene: .
J gene: TRBJ2-7
CDR3 protein: CASSVRYSSTGLHYEQYF
CDR3 DNA: TGTGCCAGCAGTGTCCGCTACTCCTCAACCGGACTCCATTACGAGCAGTACTTC